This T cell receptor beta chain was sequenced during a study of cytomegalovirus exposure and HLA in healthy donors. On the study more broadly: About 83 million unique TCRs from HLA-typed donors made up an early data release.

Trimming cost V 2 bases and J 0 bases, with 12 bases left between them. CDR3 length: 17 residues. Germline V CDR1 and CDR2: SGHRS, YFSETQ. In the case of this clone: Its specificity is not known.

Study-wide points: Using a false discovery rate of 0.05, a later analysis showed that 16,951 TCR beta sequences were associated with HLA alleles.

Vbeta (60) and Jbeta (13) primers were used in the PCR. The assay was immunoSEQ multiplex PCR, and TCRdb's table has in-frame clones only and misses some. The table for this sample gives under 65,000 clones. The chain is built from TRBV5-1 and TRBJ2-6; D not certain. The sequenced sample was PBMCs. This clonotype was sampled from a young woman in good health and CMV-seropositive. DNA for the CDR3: TGCGCCAGCAGCTTCACGGGTTCCCGCTCTGGGGCCAACGTCCTGACTTTC. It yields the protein CASSFTGSRSGANVLTF.